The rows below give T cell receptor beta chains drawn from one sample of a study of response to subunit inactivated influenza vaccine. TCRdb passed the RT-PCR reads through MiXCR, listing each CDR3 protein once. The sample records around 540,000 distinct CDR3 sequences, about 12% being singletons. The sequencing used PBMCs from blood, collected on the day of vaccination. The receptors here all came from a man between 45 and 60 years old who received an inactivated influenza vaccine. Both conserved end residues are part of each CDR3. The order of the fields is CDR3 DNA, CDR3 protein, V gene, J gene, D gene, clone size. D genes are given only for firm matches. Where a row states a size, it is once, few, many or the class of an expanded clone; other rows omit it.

TGCGCCAGCAGCTTGGATCCGGGGCACGGAAACACCATATATTTT,CASSLDPGHGNTIYF,TRBV5-1,TRBJ1-3,-,many
TGTGCCAGCAGCCAAGTGGGAGGCCGATCCTACAATGAGCAGTTCTTC,CASSQVGGRSYNEQFF,TRBV3-1,TRBJ2-1,-,few
TGCGCCAGCAGCCAAGTGTTTATCTATCGGGACAGGGGATTTGAAAGAGAGGAGACCCAGTACTTC,CASSQVFIYRDRGFEREETQYF,TRBV4-1,TRBJ2-5,TRBD1,few
TGTGCCAGCAGTGAAGGGGGGACTCCCCTGGGCGAGCAGTACTTC,CASSEGGTPLGEQYF,TRBV6-1,TRBJ2-7,-,-
TGTGCCAGCAGTGGGACAGAAGAAGAGACCCAGTACTTC,CASSGTEEETQYF,TRBV7-6,TRBJ2-5,TRBD1,many
TGTGCCAGCAGTCCCGAGGACTACGAGCAGTACTTC,CASSPEDYEQYF,TRBV28,TRBJ2-7,-,many
TGTGCCAGCAGCTTGACCTTTGCGGAAAAACTGTTTTTT,CASSLTFAEKLFF,TRBV7-2,TRBJ1-4,-,few
TGTGCCAGCAGTCGTCCTCCGGGACTAGCGGGAAGAAATGAGCAGTTCTTC,CASSRPPGLAGRNEQFF,TRBV6-1,TRBJ2-1,TRBD2,few
TGCGCCAGCAGCCAAGGGGGTAGCACAGATACGCAGTATTTT,CASSQGGSTDTQYF,TRBV4-1,TRBJ2-3,-,many
TGTGCCAGCAGCACCGACTTGGATGAGCAGTTCTTC,CASSTDLDEQFF,TRBV7-9,TRBJ2-1,-,-
TGTGCCAGCAGCTTAGTGGGGGCAAGGAACACTGAAGCTTTCTTT,CASSLVGARNTEAFF,TRBV7-9,TRBJ1-1,-,few
TGTGCCAGCAGCCAAGAAAACAGGGCCGGGGAGCTGTTTTTT,CASSQENRAGELFF,TRBV4-2,TRBJ2-2,-,-
TGTGCCAGCAGCTTAGTGACTAGCGGAAACTCCTACGAGCAGTACTTC,CASSLVTSGNSYEQYF,TRBV7-8,TRBJ2-7,TRBD2,many
TGTGCCAGCAGCTTGTTCGATCTAGCGGGACTCACAGATACGCAGTATTTT,CASSLFDLAGLTDTQYF,TRBV5-6,TRBJ2-3,TRBD2,-
TGTGCCTGGAGGTACAACGCCTTTAATTCACCCCTCCACTTT,CAWRYNAFNSPLHF,TRBV30,TRBJ1-6,-,few
TGCGCCAGCAGCTTGGGTCCGGGACAGGCCGCATACGAGCAGTACTTC,CASSLGPGQAAYEQYF,TRBV5-1,TRBJ2-7,TRBD1,few
TGTGCCAGCAGTCCCACGGGGGGGACAGTCTCTAACTATGGCTACACCTTC,CASSPTGGTVSNYGYTF,TRBV6-1,TRBJ1-2,TRBD1,few
TGCGCCAGCAGCCAGACGGGTAGCGGGGTACCCGGGGAGCTGTTTTTT,CASSQTGSGVPGELFF,TRBV5-1,TRBJ2-2,TRBD2,few
TGCGCCAGCAGCTTAAACCCCGGGACCTCCTACGAGCAGTACTTC,CASSLNPGTSYEQYF,TRBV4-3,TRBJ2-7,-,-
TGTGCCAGCAGACGGGGAGGGCCTTCCTACGAGCAGTACTTC,CASRRGGPSYEQYF,TRBV6-2/TRBV6-3,TRBJ2-7,TRBD2,few
TGTGCCAGCAGACGACAGGGGGCTAGGTCCTACAATGAGCAGTTCTTC,CASRRQGARSYNEQFF,TRBV6-1,TRBJ2-1,TRBD1,-
TGTGCCAGCAGTTTAGGATTTGGGGACTCAAGCACAGATACGCAGTATTTT,CASSLGFGDSSTDTQYF,TRBV28,TRBJ2-3,-,-
TGTGCCAGTAATGATCCCCCGGGTAGAGGCAAAAACATTCAGTACTTC,CASNDPPGRGKNIQYF,TRBV6-1,TRBJ2-4,-,-
TGCAGTGCTAGAGATCGGGTGGGGGAAGCGTACGAGCAGTACTTC,CSARDRVGEAYEQYF,TRBV20-1,TRBJ2-7,-,-
TGTGCCAGCAAGGAGCGGGAGTACGAGCAGTACTTC,CASKEREYEQYF,TRBV28,TRBJ2-7,TRBD2,many
TGTGCCAGCAGTTCCGGAATTTATAGCAATCAGCCCCAGCATTTT,CASSSGIYSNQPQHF,TRBV6-5,TRBJ1-5,-,-
TGTGCCAGCAGCCAAGTCGGACAAACGAACCATGGCTACACCTTC,CASSQVGQTNHGYTF,TRBV3-1,TRBJ1-2,-,many
TGTGCCAGCAGCTTCCCCCCAGCGGGAAGGGACAATGAGCAGTTCTTC,CASSFPPAGRDNEQFF,TRBV7-9,TRBJ2-1,TRBD2,-
TGTGCCAGCAGTTACGCGGACAGGGGCCGATCTTTCTTT,CASSYADRGRSFF,TRBV6-5,TRBJ1-1,TRBD1,-
TGTGCCAGCAGTCCCCGAATTAGCAATCAGCCCCAGCATTTT,CASSPRISNQPQHF,TRBV27,TRBJ1-5,-,many
TGTGCCAGCAGCTCCTCCGGGACTAGTAAGTATGAGCAGTTCTTC,CASSSSGTSKYEQFF,TRBV7-2,TRBJ2-1,TRBD2,-
TGTGCCAGCAGTTTCCTCGAAGGTTCACCCCTCCACTTT,CASSFLEGSPLHF,TRBV12-3/TRBV12-4,TRBJ1-6,-,few
TGTGCCAGCAGCAATGAAGGGGGATTTTCACCCCTCCACTTT,CASSNEGGFSPLHF,TRBV12-3/TRBV12-4,TRBJ1-6,-,-
TGCAGTTCACTAGGAAACATTCAGTACTTC,CSSLGNIQYF,TRBV20-1,TRBJ2-4,-,-
TGTGCCAGCAGTCCCGGGGGTTATAGCAATCAGCCCCAGCATTTT,CASSPGGYSNQPQHF,TRBV12-3/TRBV12-4,TRBJ1-5,-,many
TGCGCCAGCAGCTTGGGGACTAGCGAGCTCACAGATACGCAGTATTTT,CASSLGTSELTDTQYF,TRBV5-1,TRBJ2-3,TRBD2,-
TGTGCCAGCAGTCGGACAGGGGGGAAAAACATTCAGTACTTC,CASSRTGGKNIQYF,TRBV2,TRBJ2-4,TRBD1,-
TGTGCCAGCAGCTTGGCGCCGACGAAGGCCTACGAGCAGTACTTC,CASSLAPTKAYEQYF,TRBV5-5,TRBJ2-7,-,-
TGCAGTGCTAGAGTAAATAGCGGGAGTGAGACCCAGTACTTC,CSARVNSGSETQYF,TRBV20-1,TRBJ2-5,TRBD2,few
TGTGCCAGCAGCCTCGCCCACCTCGGAGATACGCAGTATTTT,CASSLAHLGDTQYF,TRBV11-2,TRBJ2-3,-,few
TGTGCCAGCAGCTTGATGCAGGGGCTCGACACTGAAGCTTTCTTT,CASSLMQGLDTEAFF,TRBV5-5,TRBJ1-1,-,many
TGCAGCGTTGATCGGGGTCGGGGAAAACCCCTGGGAGCTTTCTTT,CSVDRGRGKPLGAFF,TRBV29-1,TRBJ1-1,-,few
TGCGCCAGCAGCTTGGTTTCAGGGGGAGATGAGCAGTTCTTC,CASSLVSGGDEQFF,TRBV5-1,TRBJ2-1,TRBD1,many
TGTGCCAGCAGCCTTAACAGGGGAGGGGAGACCCAGTACTTC,CASSLNRGGETQYF,TRBV7-8,TRBJ2-5,-,many
TGTGCCATCGGAACTAGCGGGAGCTACGAGCAGTACTTC,CAIGTSGSYEQYF,TRBV10-3,TRBJ2-7,TRBD2,-
TGCGCCAGCAGGTTTCTAGCGGGGGACAATGAGCAGTTCTTC,CASRFLAGDNEQFF,TRBV5-1,TRBJ2-1,TRBD2,many
TGTGCCAGCAGCTTAGAATCGGGACAGGGGTATGACGAGCAGTACTTC,CASSLESGQGYDEQYF,TRBV7-6,TRBJ2-7,TRBD1,few
TGTGCCAGCAACGACAGGGGATCGGGCGAGCAGTACTTC,CASNDRGSGEQYF,TRBV18,TRBJ2-7,TRBD1,few
TGTGCCAGCAGTTTGATGGGAGCTCGGGAGACCCAGTACTTC,CASSLMGARETQYF,TRBV27,TRBJ2-5,-,many
TGTGCCACCAGTAACACCGGGACTTCGAACACCGGGGAGCTGTTTTTT,CATSNTGTSNTGELFF,TRBV24-1,TRBJ2-2,-,-
TGTGCCAGCAGCCGTATCCCAGGGGGAAATACGCAGTATTTT,CASSRIPGGNTQYF,TRBV7-8,TRBJ2-3,TRBD1,few
TGTGCCAGCAGTCCGACGGGTTATCAGCCCCAGCATTTT,CASSPTGYQPQHF,TRBV12-3/TRBV12-4,TRBJ1-5,-,many
TGTGCCAGCAGCTTAGACAGGGCCGGCACAGATACGCAGTATTTT,CASSLDRAGTDTQYF,TRBV11-2,TRBJ2-3,-,many
TGTGCCAGCAGTCCGGCAGGGGGTAATGAAGCTTTCTTT,CASSPAGGNEAFF,TRBV27,TRBJ1-1,TRBD1,-
TGTGCCATCAGTGAGTCCGCAGGGGGCAGGTACGAGCAGTACTTC,CAISESAGGRYEQYF,TRBV10-3,TRBJ2-7,TRBD1,-
TGCGCCAGCAGCCGCGACAGTAACACCGGGGAGCTGTTTTTT,CASSRDSNTGELFF,TRBV5-1,TRBJ2-2,-,few
TGCGCCAGCAGCCTTGACAGCCTGAGTGGTGAAAAACTGTTTTTT,CASSLDSLSGEKLFF,TRBV5-1,TRBJ1-4,-,few
TGTGCCACCAGTGGTGCGGACAGGGGAGGTTCGAAGACGCAGTATTTT,CATSGADRGGSKTQYF,TRBV24-1,TRBJ2-3,TRBD1,-
TGTGCCAGCAGTCAACAGGGAGGACAGGGGACGGAAGAGACCCAGTACTTC,CASSQQGGQGTEETQYF,TRBV16,TRBJ2-5,TRBD1,-